In this sample, the clone carrying this T cell receptor beta chain turned up a few times. This sample stems from a study of patients and donors after allogeneic stem cell transplantation. One entry per CDR3 protein, called by TCRdb with MiXCR from the RT-PCR reads. The sample shows more than 850,000 distinct CDR3 sequences, over 15% of them seen only once. The TCR sequence derives from a human donor who was either an allogeneic HSCT recipient or a stem cell or donor lymphocyte infusion donor (not recorded which). It is not recorded whose cells these are; they may come from a transplant donor. The sequencing input was blood, either unsorted or a sorted T cell fraction (not recorded which).

CDR3 sequence (DNA): TGCAGCGTATCCTCCGGGACTAGCGGAGATACGCAGTATTTT. It encodes CSVSSGTSGDTQYF. The chain links TRBV29-1 to TRBJ2-3; 11 bases agree with TRBD2. This CDR3 region has 14 residues. Per the germline V gene, CDR1 is SQVTM and CDR2 is ANQGSEA. J lost 5 bases, V lost 6 bases, and 7 bases had no gene match.